Listed below are T cell receptor beta chains from one sample, sequenced in a study of Graves' ophthalmopathy and Graves' hyperthyroidism. TCRdb reprocessed the multiplex PCR reads with MiXCR, giving one entry per CDR3 protein. The data hold about 700,000 distinct CDR3 sequences, with about 41% observed a single time. Sequencing was performed on peripheral blood. Source of these receptors: an adult man with Graves' ophthalmopathy. CDR3s include the opening cysteine and the closing phenylalanine or tryptophan. The order of the fields is J gene, clone size, CDR3 length, V gene, D gene, CDR3 protein, CDR3 DNA. A D gene is named only where the DNA matches it firmly. Size values are once, few and many counts, or a class for expanded clones, and some rows have none.

TRBJ2-7	many	14	TRBV13	TRBD1	CASSPRQGFNEQYF	TGTGCCAGCAGCCCTCGACAGGGGTTCAACGAGCAGTACTTC
TRBJ2-5	.	16	TRBV5-1	TRBD1	CASSPRPGTVTETQYF	TGCGCCAGCAGCCCACGTCCCGGGACAGTAACAGAGACCCAGTACTTC
TRBJ2-7	few	18	TRBV7-8	TRBD1	CASSGGTGLRRSSYEQYF	TGTGCCAGCAGCGGGGGGACAGGGCTGCGGCGTAGCTCCTACGAGCAGTACTTC
TRBJ2-6	.	19	TRBV15	.	CATSSSGTSLPPGANVLTF	TGTGCCACCAGCAGCTCCGGGACATCCTTGCCTCCTGGGGCCAACGTCCTGACTTTC
TRBJ1-5	few	16	TRBV10-3	.	CASQTFRGVGNQPQHF	TGTGCCAGCCAAACCTTCCGGGGAGTCGGCAATCAGCCCCAGCATTTT
TRBJ1-2	.	15	TRBV4-1	TRBD1	CASSQEDREIYGYTF	TGCGCCAGCAGCCAAGAGGACAGGGAAATCTATGGCTACACCTTC
TRBJ2-7	many	13	TRBV6-5	.	CASRRLLSYEQYF	TGTGCCAGCAGGCGACTGCTATCCTACGAGCAGTACTTC
TRBJ1-2	.	13	TRBV27	.	CASSLLRGYGYTF	TGTGCCAGCAGTTTATTAAGGGGCTATGGCTACACCTTC
TRBJ2-7	many	15	TRBV6-6	.	CASSPVSFGQGEQYF	TGTGCCAGCAGCCCAGTTTCGTTTGGGCAGGGCGAGCAGTACTTC
TRBJ1-5	many	15	TRBV10-3	TRBD1	CASSEATGGNQPQHF	TGTGCCAGCAGTGAAGCGACAGGGGGCAATCAGCCCCAGCATTTT
TRBJ2-7	many	13	TRBV6-1	TRBD2	CASGLAGGNEQYF	TGTGCCAGCGGGCTAGCGGGTGGTAACGAGCAGTACTTC
TRBJ1-4	.	14	TRBV18	.	CASSRSGGNEKLFF	TGTGCCAGCTCACGCTCGGGCGGGAATGAAAAACTGTTTTTT
TRBJ2-5	many	14	TRBV12-3/TRBV12-4	TRBD2	CASSFLAVQETQYF	TGTGCCAGCAGTTTTCTAGCGGTCCAAGAGACCCAGTACTTC
TRBJ1-1	.	14	TRBV9	.	CASRAGGRGTEAFF	TGTGCCAGCAGAGCCGGGGGCAGGGGCACTGAAGCTTTCTTT
TRBJ2-5	many	13	TRBV7-2	.	CASSPILGETQYF	TGTGCCAGCAGCCCTATCCTGGGAGAGACCCAGTACTTC
TRBJ1-1	.	13	TRBV15	TRBD1	CATSAQGGIGAFF	TGTGCCACCAGCGCGCAGGGGGGTATCGGTGCTTTCTTT
TRBJ2-7	.	15	TRBV9	TRBD1	CASSPGTANPYEQYF	TGTGCCAGCTCACCCGGGACAGCTAACCCCTACGAGCAGTACTTC
TRBJ2-7	.	14	TRBV12-5	.	CASGLSGASYEQYF	TGTGCTAGTGGTTTGAGCGGAGCGTCCTACGAGCAGTACTTC
TRBJ2-5	once	22	TRBV20-1	.	CSAPRQGWGDTEAFFGQGTQYF	.
TRBJ1-1	few	15	TRBV20-1	TRBD1	CSARVWTGVSTEAFF	TGCAGTGCTAGAGTGTGGACAGGGGTATCGACTGAAGCTTTCTTT
TRBJ1-1	few	15	TRBV7-9	TRBD1	CASSLAAGGSTEAFF	TGTGCCAGCAGCTTAGCGGCAGGGGGAAGCACTGAAGCTTTCTTT
TRBJ2-7	once	14	TRBV2	.	CATSDFERDHEQYF	TGTGCCACCAGTGATTTCGAGAGGGACCACGAGCAGTACTTC